This T cell receptor (beta chain) was recorded in a study of blood T cells in healthy people across ages. Combining a sample-barcoded 5' primer with a J-beta primer mix, a second PCR ran for about 7 to 11 cycles. TCRdb analysed the 5' RACE reads with MiXCR anew, one entry per CDR3 protein. The sample includes 1.2 million to 1.5 million distinct CDR3 sequences, about 40% of them seen just once. The germline CDR1 and CDR2 sequences are MDHEN and SYDVKM. Trimming shortened V by 1 base and J by 11 bases, and 20 bases separated the two germline ends. The CDR3 spans 15 residues. The chain couples TRBV28 to TRBJ2-5, with a tentative D call TRBD1 (6 bases). The receptor's source is a woman younger than 35 in good health. Material: blood. The chain's CDR3 is CASSLYSPMGAEQYF. The CDR3 DNA sequence: TGTGCCAGCAGTTTATACTCCCCTATGGGGGCTGAGCAGTACTTC. Full variable domain (rest looked up from reference TRBV28 and TRBJ2-5): DVKVTQSSRYLVKRTGEKVFLECVQDMDHENMFWYRQDPGLGLRLIYFSYDVKMKEKGDIPEGYSVSREKKERFSLILESASTNQTSMYLCASSLYSPMGAEQYFGPGTRLLVL.